The next 2 T cell receptor beta chains were all read from a single sample in a study of shared clonotypes between healthy human individuals. Assay used: immunoSEQ multiplex PCR; TCRdb lists only in-frame clones, some missing. In the table there are roughly 2.6 million clones, 85% to 95% of which are singletons. The sequenced material came from naive CD4+ T cells sorted from blood. Subset described: CD45RA+ positively selected. The receptors derive from a man aged 18 to 29 in good health.

Points on this clone: Within the sample, other DNA sequences also encode this same CDR3. The V call is TRBV27, the J call TRBJ2-7; no clear D gene. The V gene's germline CDR1 is MNHEY and CDR2 SMNVEV (reference sequence). Trimming removed 2 bases at V and 2 bases at J, with 7 bases between. The CDR3 consists of 13 residues. The CDR3 spells CASSLRGTYEQYF. The CDR3 nucleotides are TGTGCCAGCAGTTTACGTGGAACCTACGAGCAGTACTTC.

The chain uses TRBV7-2 and TRBJ2-3; possible D gene TRBD2, 5 bases. There are 15 residues in the CDR3. Per germline, CDR1 SGHTA and CDR2 FQGNSA. V was shortened by 5 bases and J by 10 bases, with 22 bases between the two germline ends. DNA for the CDR3: TGTGCCAGCAGCCAAACTAGTACCCCGGGCCTGGCGCAGTATTTT. Translating it yields CASSQTSTPGLAQYF.